These 9 T cell receptor beta chains share one sample of origin, sequenced in a study of early T cells in non-severe SARS-CoV-2 infection. TCRdb analysed the 5' RACE reads with MiXCR anew, one entry per CDR3 protein. Of some 40,000 distinct CDR3 sequences in the sample, approximately 6.5% were seen once. The sequences come from whole blood, collected at baseline. The receptor set was obtained from an adult who was a healthcare worker with PCR-confirmed SARS-CoV-2 infection or an uninfected control (not recorded which).

This chain connects TRBV6-2 or TRBV6-3 to TRBJ2-4; 9 bases match TRBD1. The V and J ends lost 6 bases and 4 bases, in that order; junction bases with no gene match: 7. Germline V CDR1 and CDR2: MNHEY, SVGEGT. This CDR3 is built from 15 residues. CDR3 region: CASSPRDRAKNIQYF. DNA of the CDR3: TGTGCCAGCAGCCCCCGGGACAGGGCGAAAAACATTCAGTACTTC.

This clonotype was seen repeatedly, ten times or more. The rearrangement links TRBV3-1 to TRBJ1-3; D might be TRBD1 (6 bases). Germline V CDR1 and CDR2: LGHDT, YNNKEL (reference sequence). V lost 3 bases to trimming and J lost 7 bases, with 13 bases between them. The CDR3 length is 14 residues. The DNA for the CDR3 is TGTGCCAGCAGCCATGGGGGGGGCGGCAACACCATATATTTT. This codes for CASSHGGGGNTIYF.

This chain joins TRBV7-9 and TRBJ2-7; D unclear. CDR1 and CDR2 from the germline V gene are SEHNR and FQNEAQ (reference sequence). The CDR3 loop spans 12 amino acids. V was pared by 6 bases and J by 6 bases, with 12 bases between. The chain's CDR3 is CASSLDGAEQYF. The CDR3 region has the DNA TGTGCCAGCAGTCTGGACGGCGCCGAGCAGTACTTC.

This clonotype has just a few counts. The gene calls are TRBV28 and TRBJ2-1; TRBD1 matches 8 bases. The J segment lost 3 bases and the V segment lost 6 bases, leaving 4 bases of the junction unmatched. The CDR3 consists of 14 residues. Germline lookup yields CDR1 MDHEN and CDR2 SYDVKM. The CDR3 loop is CASRQGVDYNEQFF. For the CDR3, the DNA is TGTGCCAGCAGACAGGGGGTTGACTACAATGAGCAGTTCTTC.

Ten or more counts support this clonotype. The V call is TRBV7-2, the J call TRBJ1-1; D gene uncertain. Trimming took off 3 bases at V and 1 base at J, with 12 bases between the two ends. Germline-derived CDR1 and CDR2 are SGHTA and FQGNSA. This CDR3 is built from 15 residues. CDR3 protein: CASSFQGGRNTEAFF. In nucleotides, the CDR3 is TGTGCCAGCAGCTTTCAAGGTGGACGGAACACTGAAGCTTTCTTT.

The chain has TRBV4-3 and TRBJ1-2; D is unresolved. Trimming removed 0 bases from V and 13 bases from J, with 15 bases in between. Per the germline V gene, CDR1 is LGHNA and CDR2 is YSLEER. The CDR3 consists of 13 residues. In DNA, the CDR3 is TGCGCCAGCAGCCAAGATCGGGCTAATCCTCTCACCTTC. It encodes CASSQDRANPLTF.

This clonotype appeared a few times. One junction end disagrees with the germline gene, perhaps due to a read error. The V gene is TRBV7-7, the J gene TRBJ2-1; 7 bases are shared with TRBD2. The CDR3 is 13 amino acids. In germline, CDR1 is SSHAT, CDR2 FNYEAQ (reference sequence). The CDR3 nucleotides are TGTGCTAGCAGCTTAGGTGGGAGGGATGAGCAGTTCTTC. Translated: CASSLGGRDEQFF.

This clonotype turned up a few times. The rearrangement uses TRBV6-6 and TRBJ2-7; 7 bases map to TRBD1. The V segment lost 6 bases and the J segment 1 base; nucleotides outside the gene matches: 9. The CDR3 consists of 15 residues. In germline, CDR1 is MNHNY, CDR2 SVGAGI (reference sequence). The CDR3 region is CASRFRDSGSYEQYF. The CDR3 nucleotides read TGTGCCAGCAGATTCCGGGACAGCGGATCCTACGAGCAGTACTTC.

This clonotype was seen more than once but under ten times. V is TRBV27 and J is TRBJ1-4; the D is unclear. This CDR3 has 14 residues. The V and J ends lost 5 bases and 0 bases respectively, with 7 bases between them. Germline lookup yields CDR1 MNHEY and CDR2 SMNVEV (reference sequence). CDR3 residues: CASSPHTTNEKLFF. CDR3 sequence (DNA): TGTGCCAGCAGTCCACACACAACTAATGAAAAACTGTTTTTT.